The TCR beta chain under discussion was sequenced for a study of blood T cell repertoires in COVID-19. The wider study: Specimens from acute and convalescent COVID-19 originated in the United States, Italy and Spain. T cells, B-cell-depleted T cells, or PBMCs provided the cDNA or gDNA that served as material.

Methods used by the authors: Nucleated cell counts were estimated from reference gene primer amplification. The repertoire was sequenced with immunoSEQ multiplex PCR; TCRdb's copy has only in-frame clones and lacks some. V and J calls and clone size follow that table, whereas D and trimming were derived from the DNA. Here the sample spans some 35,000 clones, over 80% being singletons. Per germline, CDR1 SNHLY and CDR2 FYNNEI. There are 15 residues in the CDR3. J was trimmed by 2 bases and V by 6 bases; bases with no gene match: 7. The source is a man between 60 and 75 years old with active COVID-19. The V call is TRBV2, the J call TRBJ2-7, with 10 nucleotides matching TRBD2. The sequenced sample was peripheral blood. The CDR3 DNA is TGTGCCAGCAGGGCAGGGACTAGCGATGCCTACGAGCAGTACTTC. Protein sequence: CASRAGTSDAYEQYF.